The 2 T cell receptor beta chains below were found in one sample sequenced in a study of blood T cell repertoires in COVID-19. The protocol was immunoSEQ multiplex PCR, while the TCRdb copy is restricted to in-frame clones and leaves out a portion. This sample has around 170,000 clones; about 86% occur once, and the top ten carry about 7%. Sequencing was carried out using peripheral blood. The receptor source for this set is a man aged 45-65 years with active or convalescent COVID-19.

This clone was picked up one time. V usage is TRBV24-1 and J usage is TRBJ2-3; possible D gene TRBD2, 6 bases. The CDR3 totals 14 residues. V gave up 7 bases and J gave up 4 bases, with 14 bases separating them. Germline values: CDR1 KGHDR, CDR2 SFDVKD. The CDR3 sequence: CATSGSGSPDTQYF. CDR3 sequence (DNA): TGTGCCACCAGCGGGAGTGGGTCTCCAGATACGCAGTATTTT.

This chain links TRBV2 with TRBJ1-2, with 11 bases that match TRBD1. The V and J ends lost 7 bases and 4 bases, in that order; junction bases with no gene match: 8. CDR1 is SNHLY, CDR2 FYNNEI, per germline. The CDR3 consists of 15 residues. The CDR3 DNA reads as TGTGCCAGCACCTGGGACAGGGGGAAAGGCTATGGCTACACCTTC. Encoded protein: CASTWDRGKGYGYTF.